The 15 T cell receptor beta chains listed next were all sequenced from one sample in a study of OX40 agonist ivuxolimab in advanced cancers. Profiling relied on immunoSEQ multiplex PCR, and the TCRdb table lists in-frame clones only, not all of them. The sample holds fewer than 90,000 clones, 88% seen once. Specimen: CD4+ or CD8+ T cells sorted from blood, collected in a trial of the OX40 agonist ivuxolimab. These receptors originate from an adult with an advanced solid tumor such as melanoma, head and neck, liver or kidney cancer.

The J gene is TRBJ1-1, the V gene TRBV29-1; 10 positions agree with TRBD1. Trimming at V came to 8 bases and at J to 4 bases, leaving 10 bases not matched to a gene. The CDR3 has 14 amino acids. Germline V gene data show CDR1 as SQVTM and CDR2 as ANQGSEA. The CDR3 nucleotides read TGCAGCTCCGGACAGGGGGGCGGGCGCACTGAAGCTTTCTTT. It codes for CSSGQGGGRTEAFF.

V is TRBV4-2 and J is TRBJ1-4; D gene ambiguous. This CDR3 has 14 amino acids. Trimming pared 2 bases from V and 7 bases from J, leaving 11 bases between. The V gene's germline CDR1 is LGHNA and CDR2 YNFKEQ. CDR3: CASSQKIGGEKLFF. CDR3 coding DNA: TGTGCCAGCAGCCAAAAGATCGGAGGTGAAAAACTGTTTTTT.

The genes are TRBV28 and TRBJ1-5; D remains ambiguous. There are 12 residues in the CDR3. V lost 7 bases to trimming and J lost 4 bases, with 8 bases between them. Germline V lookup: CDR1 MDHEN, CDR2 SYDVKM. CDR3 residues: CASKGSNQPQHF. CDR3 DNA sequence: TGTGCCAGCAAAGGGTCTAATCAGCCCCAGCATTTT.

The sample holds a few counts of this clone. The chain employs TRBV30 and TRBJ2-2; tentatively, D is TRBD2 (6 bases). From germline, CDR1 is GTSNPN and CDR2 SVGIG (reference sequence). CDR3 size: 13 residues. Trimming left V 0 bases short and J 8 bases short, with 10 bases between. The CDR3: CAWSVRAGGELFF. For the CDR3, the DNA is TGTGCCTGGAGTGTAAGGGCGGGAGGGGAGCTGTTTTTT.

The chain recombines TRBV28 with TRBJ1-5; D is unclear. The CDR3 consists of 14 residues. Trimming took 2 bases from V and 9 from J, leaving 14 bases between them. In germline, CDR1 is MDHEN, CDR2 SYDVKM. CDR3 bases: TGTGCCAGCAGTTTAAGAGGGATGGATAGGCCCCAGCATTTT. Translation gives CASSLRGMDRPQHF.

This rearrangement joins TRBV15 to TRBJ2-1; D gene ambiguous. Per germline, CDR1 LNHNV and CDR2 YYDKDF (reference sequence). CDR3 length: 11 residues. V lost 4 bases and J 7 bases, leaving 5 bases between the germline ends. CDR3 nucleotides: TGTGCCACCAGCATGGAAAATGAGCAGTTCTTC. It encodes CATSMENEQFF. Full variable domain (rest looked up from reference TRBV15 and TRBJ2-1): DAMVIQNPRYQVTQFGKPVTLSCSQTLNHNVMYWYQQKSSQAPKLLFHYYDKDFNNEADTPDNFQSRRPNTSFCFLDIRSPGLGDTAMYLCATSMENEQFFGPGTRLTVL.

A word on this clone: The junction departs from the called germline gene at one end, perhaps through a read error. The rearrangement links TRBV7-7 to TRBJ2-3; a weak D match, TRBD2 (5 bases). From germline, CDR1 is SSHAT and CDR2 FNYEAQ (reference sequence). This CDR3 is 14 amino acids long. The CDR3 nucleotides are TGTGCTAGCAGCCCCGGACTTGCCAGAGATACGCAGTATTTT. As protein: CASSPGLARDTQYF. The variable domain in full, completed from reference TRBV7-7 and TRBJ2-3, reads GAGVSQSPRYKVTKRGQDVTLRCDPISSHATLYWYQQALGQGPEFLTYFNYEAQPDKSGLPSDRFSAERPEGSISTLTIQRTEQRDSAMYRCASSPGLARDTQYFGPGTRLTVL.

This chain connects TRBV5-1 to TRBJ2-1; D is possibly TRBD2 (7 bases). Between the trimmed V and J ends, which lost 2 bases and 6 bases, there was a span of 12 bases. The germline gives CDR1 SGHRS, CDR2 YFSETQ. The CDR3 has 14 amino acids. The CDR3 DNA reads as TGCGCCAGCAGCTTACAGGGAGGGGGCAATGAGCAGTTCTTC. Protein product: CASSLQGGGNEQFF.

This chain uses TRBV5-1 with TRBJ2-7, with TRBD1 identical over 11 bases. V gave up 4 bases and J gave up 4 bases; unmatched junction bases: 4. This CDR3 is 14 amino acids long. From germline, CDR1 is SGHRS and CDR2 YFSETQ. Here the CDR3 DNA reads TGCGCCAGCAGCCCCGGACAGGGGGCTTACGAGCAGTACTTC. Amino acid sequence: CASSPGQGAYEQYF. The whole variable domain, filled in from reference TRBV5-1 and TRBJ2-7, reads KAGVTQTPRYLIKTRGQQVTLSCSPISGHRSVSWYQQTPGQGLQFLFEYFSETQRNKGNFPGRFSGRQFSNSRSEMNVSTLELGDSALYLCASSPGQGAYEQYFGPGTRLTVT.

The chain is built from TRBV27 and TRBJ2-1; D tentatively reads TRBD1 or TRBD2 (5 bases each). V lost 3 bases and J lost 3, with 15 bases in between. Germline V gene lookup returns CDR1 MNHEY and CDR2 SMNVEV (reference sequence). The CDR3 extends over 16 amino acids. The CDR3 DNA reads TGTGCCAGCAGTTTGGCCCTGGGGGTCGGCTACAATGAGCAGTTCTTC. This sequence encodes CASSLALGVGYNEQFF.

This sequence joins TRBV5-1 and TRBJ2-1; 10 nucleotides match TRBD1. CDR1 SGHRS and CDR2 YFSETQ come from the germline V gene. This CDR3 comprises 15 residues. Trimming took 4 bases from V and 10 from J; bases not matched to a gene: 11. CDR3 sequence (DNA): TGCGCCAGCAGCCTGACAGGGGGCACAGTGGTCGAGCAGTTCTTC. Its translation is CASSLTGGTVVEQFF. Full variable domain (rest looked up from reference TRBV5-1 and TRBJ2-1): KAGVTQTPRYLIKTRGQQVTLSCSPISGHRSVSWYQQTPGQGLQFLFEYFSETQRNKGNFPGRFSGRQFSNSRSEMNVSTLELGDSALYLCASSLTGGTVVEQFFGPGTRLTVL.

This rearrangement joins TRBV4-2 to TRBJ2-1; TRBD2 agrees at 9 bases. CDR3 length equals 16 residues. J lost 6 bases, V lost 3 bases, and 9 bases had no gene match. The germline V gene encodes CDR1 LGHNA and CDR2 YNFKEQ. The CDR3 DNA reads TGTGCCAGCAGCCATGGGGCGGGAGGGTTACGCAATGAGCAGTTCTTC. It specifies CASSHGAGGLRNEQFF.

The rearrangement links TRBV7-2 to TRBJ2-7; 15 nucleotides agree with TRBD2. Germline V gene lookup returns CDR1 SGHTA and CDR2 FQGNSA. V shed 2 bases, J shed 6 bases, and the junction held 8 bases outside the gene matches. The CDR3 has 17 residues. This chain's CDR3 is CASSLSRTSGRESEQYF. DNA of the CDR3: TGTGCCAGCAGCTTATCCCGGACTAGCGGGAGGGAGTCCGAGCAGTACTTC.

The gene calls are TRBV7-9 and TRBJ2-5; D may be TRBD1 (6 bases). The CDR3 length is 16 residues. V lost 3 bases to trimming and J lost 5 bases, with 19 bases between them. CDR1 and CDR2 from the germline V gene are SEHNR and FQNEAQ (reference sequence). Written as DNA, the CDR3 is TGTGCCAGCAGCTTGGGGGTTACAGGGATGGGTGAGACCCAGTACTTC. Translated, it gives CASSLGVTGMGETQYF.

V gene TRBV7-9 combines with J gene TRBJ2-7; 9 nucleotides agree with TRBD2. Trimming cost V 5 bases and J 0 bases; bases outside gene matches: 5. CDR3 size: 15 residues. Germline V gene data show CDR1 as SEHNR and CDR2 as FQNEAQ (reference sequence). This CDR3 is CASSLTSGASYEQYF. CDR3 DNA: TGTGCCAGCAGCCTGACTAGCGGTGCCTCCTACGAGCAGTACTTC.